This TCR beta chain was sequenced in a study of blood T cells in healthy people across ages. This CDR3 has 17 amino acids. CDR1 and CDR2 (germline): ENHRY, SYGVKD. With 0 bases clipped from V and 5 bases from J, the junction kept 8 bases outside the gene matches. In regard to this clonotype: No antigen is known for it.

Study conclusions and caveats: Higher diversity and more naive CD4+ cells were features of long-lived donors, compared to aged donors. Without sorted subsets, naive and antigen-experienced compartments could not be conclusively compared.

Sample-barcoded 5' priming and a J-beta primer mix drove a second PCR of about 6 to 11 cycles. One entry per CDR3 protein, called by TCRdb with MiXCR from the 5' RACE reads. The repertoire consists of 1 million or so distinct CDR3 sequences, with 20% to 25% occurring once and the leading ten covering less than 0.75%. Separately, the same data were catalogued under a study of T cells of mothers and their children. That study adds: Sample barcodes and 2-4 random nucleotides were added by the M1S primer of the second PCR. Every mother produced more than 8 million TCR beta CDR3 reads, whereas every child provided 3 million to 3.5 million.

This sequence joins TRBV10-3 and TRBJ2-1, with 9 positions matching TRBD2. Sequenced: blood. The sequence was collected from a girl aged 2 to 9 in good health. The CDR3 is CAISESRASGDNNEQFF. CDR3 sequence (DNA): TGTGCCATCAGTGAGTCTCGGGCTAGCGGGGATAACAATGAGCAGTTCTTC.